This TCR beta chain was identified during a study of blood T cell repertoires in COVID-19 (TCRdb year 2020). In the study overall: Collaborator samples came from the United States, Italy and Spain and covered acute and convalescent phases of COVID-19. A freely available public database, intended as a resource for researchers studying the immune response to SARS-CoV-2, is where the repertoires were released. The material from the prospective study consisted of cDNA or gDNA derived from T cells, B-cell-depleted T cells, or PBMCs. Samples were obtained from the ongoing ImmuneRACE study (first 160 participants) and from 1,254 subjects provided by 6 global collaborators. The sample metadata nearly always contained a de-identified subject ID, COVID-19 status, age in years and sex. Subjects who had been exposed to COVID-19, were actively infected with it, or had recovered from it provided the deeply sampled blood TCRbeta repertoires that made up the dataset. Where available, HLA class I and class II types were taken from metadata supplied by the sample provider and were not determined by assay-based typing.

Regarding this clone: Its antigen remains undetermined. Per-base quality was not reported, and no clone a single base away is much larger than it.

The immunoSEQ Assay, a bias-controlled multiplex PCR, was used to amplify TCRbeta CDR3 regions from genomic DNA. As for the original processing: The number of nucleated cells in each sample was estimated by amplification of reference gene primers within the assay. To quantify the absolute abundance of each unique TCRbeta CDR3 rearrangement, sequence reads were collapsed and filtered. For each sample, productive Simpson clonality was calculated as the square root of Simpson's diversity index across productive rearrangements. TCRdb mirrors the immuneACCESS table, restricted to in-frame sequences. Some clones are absent from its copies; in checked studies, under half trace to an unresolved V gene, and the reason for the others is unknown. That table is the source of V, J and clone size, and D and trimming were worked out from the DNA. Across this sample there are about 120,000 clones, with approximately 82% seen only once. The ten largest clones represent 12% of the sample.

Findings and caveats that apply to the study as a whole: The quantity of clinical and demographic metadata differed by source and by participant and was supplied without curation.

The collaborating institutions used their own protocols to collect whole blood in K2EDTA tubes. For TCRbeta analysis, collaborators shipped samples in one of three forms: frozen whole blood, isolated PBMCs, or DNA extracted from either of those sample types. The specimen sequenced was peripheral blood. The TCR sequence derives from a man aged 55 to 69 with acute or convalescent COVID-19.

The CDR3 region reads CASSKVPQENYGYTF. The DNA is TGTGCCAGCAGCAAAGTACCCCAGGAAAACTATGGCTACACCTTC. The chain links TRBV21-1 with TRBJ1-2; TRBD1, as called in the table, went unchecked against the DNA. TRBV21-1 is a pseudogene segment. Inclusive of the bounding cysteine and phenylalanine, the CDR3 is 15 residues long. Solely the CDR3 DNA is kept, with 45 bases framed from the first base.